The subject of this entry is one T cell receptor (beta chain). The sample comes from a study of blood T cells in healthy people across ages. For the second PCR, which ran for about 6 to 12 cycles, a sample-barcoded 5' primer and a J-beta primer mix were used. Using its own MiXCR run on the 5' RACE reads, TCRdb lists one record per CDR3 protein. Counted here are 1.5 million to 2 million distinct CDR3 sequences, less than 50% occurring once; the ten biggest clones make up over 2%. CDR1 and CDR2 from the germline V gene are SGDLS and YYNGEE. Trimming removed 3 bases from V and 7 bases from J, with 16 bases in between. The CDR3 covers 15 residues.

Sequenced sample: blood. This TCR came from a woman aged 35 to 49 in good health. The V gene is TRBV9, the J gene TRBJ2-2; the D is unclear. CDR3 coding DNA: TGTGCCAGCAGCGCACTCCGGCCCGCGAGCGGGGAGCTGTTTTTT. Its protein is CASSALRPASGELFF.